This T cell receptor beta chain was captured by sequencing in a study of blood T cell repertoires in COVID-19. Study-level background: Spain, Italy and the United States supplied samples that represented acute and convalescent COVID-19. T cells, B-cell-depleted T cells, or PBMCs provided the cDNA or gDNA that served as material.

The CDR3 contains 16 residues. The ends were cut back, 5 bases at V and 2 bases at J, with 16 bases in the middle. Germline V gene data show CDR1 as SEHNR and CDR2 as FQNEAQ (reference sequence). Everyone who took part was roughly 18 to 90 years old, and they came from about two dozen US areas. Cohorts were determined from participant-reported clinical history. This clone came up once. TCRdb keeps only in-frame clones here, not all; method: immunoSEQ multiplex PCR. The repertoire consists of 180,000 or so clones, with 87% occurring once and the leading ten covering roughly 1.2%. This clonotype was sampled from a human donor with acute COVID-19. The donor label of this sample is uncertain. Specimen: PBMCs or T cells enriched from blood (not recorded which). This chain connects TRBV7-9 to TRBJ1-3; no clear D. The DNA of the CDR3 is TGTGCCAGCAGCCTATCCGGGGTGTTAGCTGGAAACACCATATATTTT. Its protein is CASSLSGVLAGNTIYF.